Shown below are 14 T cell receptor beta chains from a single sample sequenced in a study of T cells expressing NK-cell markers. TCRdb reprocessed the 5' RACE reads and stores each CDR3 protein as one record, lacking DNA. The listing contains under 35,000 distinct CDR3 sequences. Sequenced sample: blood T cells: a sorted CD56 or NKG2C T cell subset, CD4+ or CD8+ T cells, or bulk PBMC T cells (not recorded which). The receptors originated from a woman between 18 and 70 years old in good health.

The chain carries TRBV5-1 and TRBJ2-3; the TCRdb call, TRBD1, lacks DNA for checking. The length of the CDR3 is 15 residues. Germline V CDR1 and CDR2: SGHRS, YFSETQ. The CDR3 loop reads CASSGTGGRTDTQYF.

The chain joins TRBV20-1 to TRBJ1-2. CDR1 is DFQATT, CDR2 SNEGSKA, per germline (reference sequence). The CDR3 is made up of 17 amino acids. The CDR3: CSAKGTGSREGNYGYTF.

The chain links TRBV9 to TRBJ2-7; the D call from TCRdb, TRBD1, cannot be confirmed without DNA. Germline CDR1 reads SGDLS; CDR2 reads YYNGEE. The CDR3 runs 15 residues. The CDR3 protein is CASSAYGTGGDEQYF.

The chain is built from TRBV3-1 and TRBJ1-1. The CDR3 sequence is 21 residues long. Germline assignment: CDR1 LGHDT and CDR2 YNNKEL (reference sequence). Here the CDR3 reads CASSQDPPFSGGLGTNTEAFF.

V gene TRBV6-1 combines with J gene TRBJ2-3; checking the TCRdb D call of TRBD1 is not possible without DNA. The CDR3 is 14 amino acids. Germline V gene data show CDR1 as MNHNS and CDR2 as SASEGT. The CDR3 is CASSEFGNGNTQYF.

This CDR3 reads CASSSTGDRGYQPQHF. This chain joins TRBV7-8 and TRBJ1-5; the TCRdb call, TRBD1, lacks DNA for checking. This CDR3 spans 16 amino acids. CDR1 is SGHVS, CDR2 FQNEAQ, per germline. The full variable domain, in which reference TRBV7-8 and TRBJ1-5 provide the parts outside the CDR3, is GAGVSQSPRYKVAKRGQDVALRCDPISGHVSLFWYQQALGQGPEFLTYFQNEAQLDKSGLPSDRFFAERPEGSVSTLKIQRTQQEDSAVYLCASSSTGDRGYQPQHFGDGTRLSIL.

The V call is TRBV29-1, the J call TRBJ1-2. The CDR3 loop spans 12 amino acids. CDR1 is SQVTM, CDR2 ANQGSEA, per germline. The CDR3 reads CSSQEGTEGYTF. The complete variable domain, with remaining parts taken from reference TRBV29-1 and TRBJ1-2, reads SAVISQKPSRDICQRGTSLTIQCQVDSQVTMMFWYRQQPGQSLTLIATANQGSEATYESGFVIDKFPISRPNLTFSTLTVSNMSPEDSSIYLCSSQEGTEGYTFGSGTRLTVV.

This chain links TRBV28 with TRBJ2-7; TCRdb gives TRBD1 as the D gene, but with no DNA this cannot be confirmed. Per the germline V gene, CDR1 is MDHEN and CDR2 is SYDVKM. This CDR3 contains 15 residues. The CDR3 spells CASSWTGGALNEQYF.

The rearrangement uses TRBV6-1 and TRBJ2-1; TCRdb's D call of TRBD1 is untestable without DNA. The CDR3 totals 14 residues. Germline V gene lookup returns CDR1 MNHNS and CDR2 SASEGT. The CDR3: CASRRGAEADEQFF.

The gene calls are TRBV14 and TRBJ1-1. The germline CDR1 and CDR2 sequences are SGHDN and FVKESK. The CDR3 covers 14 residues. CDR3 sequence: CASSPDREGTEAFF.

The rearrangement joins TRBV11-2 to TRBJ2-3; TCRdb selects TRBD1, and the lack of DNA leaves this call unchecked. The CDR3 length is 16 residues. Germline loops: CDR1 SGHAT, CDR2 FQNNGV. Here the CDR3 reads CASSLGTGYGTDTQYF.

The chain combines TRBV12-3 or TRBV12-4 with TRBJ2-1; TCRdb names TRBD1, which stays unverified in the absence of DNA. The CDR3 runs 13 residues. The CDR3 sequence is CASRRQVYNEQFF.

The chain combines TRBV2 with TRBJ1-2. The CDR3 totals 12 residues. The germline gives CDR1 SNHLY, CDR2 FYNNEI. The CDR3: CASSENLRGYTF.

The chain couples TRBV7-4 to TRBJ2-3; the TRBD1 assignment by TCRdb is unverifiable without DNA. The CDR3 is 16 residues long. Per germline, CDR1 SGHVT and CDR2 SQSDAQ. This chain's CDR3 is CASSLVGGGFSDTQYF.